A single sample gave rise to the 8 T cell receptor beta chains below, sequenced in a study of blood T cell repertoires in COVID-19. The repertoire was sequenced with immunoSEQ multiplex PCR; TCRdb's copy has only in-frame clones and lacks some. The table shows around 440,000 clones, with around 88% occurring only once. Sample: peripheral blood. These receptors all come from a woman aged 50 to 65 with COVID-19, enrolled during active disease.

The CDR3 loop is CAWSVMWSASGATDTQYF. CDR3 nucleotide sequence: TGTGCCTGGAGTGTAATGTGGTCCGCTAGCGGGGCCACAGATACGCAGTATTTT. The chain couples TRBV30 to TRBJ2-3; TRBD2 aligns across 9 bases. The CDR3 totals 18 residues. V lost 0 bases and J lost 2; bases outside the gene matches: 12. CDR1 and CDR2 from the germline V gene are GTSNPN and SVGIG (reference sequence).

This clone was seen only a few times. The V and J genes are TRBV4-2 and TRBJ1-3; no clear D. Trimming left V 4 bases short and J 3 bases short, with 10 bases between. This CDR3 is 14 amino acids long. Looked up from germline, CDR1 is LGHNA and CDR2 is YNFKEQ. The CDR3 sequence: CASSRGPGGNTIYF. CDR3 DNA sequence: TGTGCCAGCAGCCGAGGCCCGGGTGGAAACACCATATATTTT.

The genes are TRBV6-5 and TRBJ2-7; the D gene is possibly TRBD2 (7 bases). This CDR3 region has 15 residues. Between the trimmed V and J ends, which lost 6 bases and 5 bases, there was a span of 20 bases. Germline CDR1 is MNHEY and CDR2 is SVGAGI. CDR3 region: CASRGFWGGVNEQYF. The CDR3 bases are TGTGCCAGCAGGGGGTTCTGGGGGGGCGTAAACGAGCAGTACTTC.

The rearrangement joins TRBV24-1 to TRBJ2-3; 13 bases agree with TRBD2. Germline V gene data show CDR1 as KGHDR and CDR2 as SFDVKD. The junction had 8 bases not matched to a gene; V was cut back by 3 bases and J by 0 bases. The CDR3 runs to 19 residues. Written as DNA, the CDR3 is TGTGCCACCAGTGATCCGGGGACTAGCGGGGTTGGGAGCACAGATACGCAGTATTTT. Protein sequence: CATSDPGTSGVGSTDTQYF.

The J gene is TRBJ2-3, the V gene TRBV9; 11 bases map to TRBD2. This CDR3 is 15 amino acids long. Germline lookup yields CDR1 SGDLS and CDR2 YYNGEE. V lost 0 bases, J lost 9 bases, and 6 bases stayed unmatched. CDR3 amino acids: CASSVALAGGITQYF. For the CDR3, the DNA is TGTGCCAGCAGCGTAGCTCTAGCGGGGGGTATAACGCAGTATTTT.

This clone was counted a few times. The chain employs TRBV5-8 and TRBJ1-6, with no clear D. The V end lost 1 base, the J end lost 1 base, and 9 bases lay between the germline ends. Germline values: CDR1 SGHTS, CDR2 YDEGEE. The CDR3 is 16 residues long. The CDR3: CASSLMGGSYNSPLHF. The CDR3 DNA follows: TGTGCCAGCAGCTTGATGGGAGGTTCCTATAATTCACCCCTCCACTTT.

The chain joins TRBV7-9 to TRBJ2-1; TRBD1 matches at 9 bases. V shed 5 bases, J shed 5 bases, and the junction held 13 bases outside the gene matches. The CDR3 runs 17 residues. Germline V gene sequence: CDR1 SEHNR, CDR2 FQNEAQ (reference sequence). The CDR3 nucleotides are TGTGCCAGCAGCCCTATTGGACAGGGGATGCGGGACAATGAGCAGTTCTTC. Amino acid sequence: CASSPIGQGMRDNEQFF.

Of note for this clone: Other DNA sequences of this sample code for an identical CDR3. This sequence joins TRBV5-1 and TRBJ2-5; 7 bases agree with TRBD1. J lost 2 bases, V lost 4 bases, and 5 bases had no gene match. This CDR3 is built from 14 residues. Germline CDR1 SGHRS, CDR2 YFSETQ. The CDR3 reads CASSPGTVQETQYF. CDR3 bases: TGCGCCAGCAGCCCCGGGACAGTGCAAGAGACCCAGTACTTC.